This TCR beta chain comes out of a study of OX40 agonist ivuxolimab in advanced cancers. Broadly, across the study: Ivuxolimab, which targeted the costimulatory receptor OX40 (CD134), was an agonistic, fully human IgG2 monoclonal antibody. A male proportion of 82.7% and a mean age of approximately 61 years, ranging from roughly 23 to 79, were recorded for the dose-escalation cohort. Partial responses occurred in three dose-escalation patients, of whom one had hepatocellular carcinoma and two had cutaneous melanoma. Among the roughly 52 dose-escalation patients, approximately 20 had hepatocellular carcinoma, approximately 15 melanoma, 9 renal cell carcinoma and 9 head and neck cancer. The paper covers the monotherapy dose-escalation part of the phase I ivuxolimab trial, which included N ≈ 50 patients. Peripheral TCRbeta sequencing aimed to test whether ivuxolimab altered TCR sequence diversity and caused clonal T-cell expansion. Patients were allowed to have had prior anti-PD-1, anti-PD-L1 or anti-CTLA-4 therapy, and approximately 40% of the dose-escalation patients had been treated with checkpoint inhibitors. Intravenous ivuxolimab was administered to patients every 2 weeks at six dose levels: 0.01, 0.1, 0.3, 1.5, 3 and 10 mg/kg. Study-level results and caveats: Antigen specificity was not determined for the clonally expanded peripheral T cells. After ivuxolimab, expanded clones were on average more numerous among CD8+ T cells than among CD4+ T cells. In partial responders in the 0.1-3.0 mg/kg groups, normalized peripheral clonal expansion was found to be among the lowest, especially among CD8+ T cells. Low levels of normalized T-cell clonal expansion were also seen in some patients who did not respond. Clonal expansion of both CD4+ and CD8+ blood T cells was observed from baseline to week 6 at doses 0.1 to 3.0 mg/kg.

In the case of this clone: Its specific antigen is unknown. Base qualities are not provided; no much larger clone lies one nucleotide away.

To sequence the TCRbeta CDR3 region, genomic DNA was isolated from the sorted cells. The immunoSEQ Assay was used for sequencing of TCRbeta CDR3 regions. The immuneACCESS repertoire file appears here via TCRdb, limited to in-frame rearrangements. These files lack a portion of the clones; in checked studies, under half of the deficit traces to unresolved V genes, and the cause of the others is not known. Across this sample there are 60,000 or so clones, with approximately 87% seen only once. Around 5% of the sample belongs to the ten largest clones. The trial excluded patients who had a history of autoimmune disease or were on systemic immunosuppression. Peripheral blood for TCR sequencing was collected from all dose cohorts at baseline, on cycle 4 day 1, and on cycle 7 day 1. Samples were obtained from an open-label, multicenter, first-in-human phase I dose-escalation trial of ivuxolimab. Adults with locally advanced or metastatic head and neck squamous cell, hepatocellular, melanoma or renal cell carcinoma were enrolled in the trial. Before TCR sequencing, CD4+ T cells and CD8+ T cells from peripheral blood were sorted into separate populations.

Material: CD4+ or CD8+ T cells sorted from blood, obtained in a trial of the OX40 agonist ivuxolimab. This receptor was taken from an adult with an advanced solid tumor such as melanoma, head and neck, liver or kidney cancer.

The CDR3 amino acid sequence is: CASSLGIGGEQYF. Here is the DNA: TGTGCCAGCAGCTTAGGGATAGGTGGCGAGCAGTACTTC. The chain is made from TRBV11-2 and TRBJ2-7; no D gene is confidently identified. The CDR3 holds 13 amino acids from the cysteine to the phenylalanine. The CDR3 DNA has 39 bases and is translated from base 1. V sheds 1 base and J sheds 6 bases, leaving 10 bases between their ends. CDR1 and CDR2, looked up from the germline V gene, are SGHAT and FQNNGV.